Listed here is a single TCR beta chain. The sample holds a few counts of this clonotype. Its antigen has not been determined. Per-nucleotide qualities are absent, and no much larger clonotype sits a single base away. Per the germline V gene (reference sequence), LNHNV is the CDR1 and YYDKDF is the CDR2. From V the trimming removes 3 bases and from J it removes 2 bases, while the gene matches leave 4 bases of the junction unaccounted for. The CDR3 sequence holds 15 residues, the cysteine and phenylalanine included. Only the CDR3 DNA is retained, 45 bases long and in frame from the first base. The entry originates in a study of CD8+CD57+ T cells in acquired aplastic anemia listed by TCRdb under 2018. As for the study more broadly: A mean of approximately 3 ug of DNA, ranging from roughly 0.19 to 27.4 ug, was extracted from sorted CD4+ and CD8+ cells. For healthy donor samples, the average read count was about 10.8 million for CD4+ cells and roughly 12 million for CD8+ cells.

In the study, sorted CD4+ and CD8+ blood T cells from patients with severe aplastic anemia and from healthy subjects underwent deep sequencing of TCR repertoires. Ficoll-Paque density gradient centrifugation was used to isolate peripheral blood mononuclear cells. Before DNA extraction, CD4+ and CD8+ T cells were sorted with FACS or magnetic beads. Genomic DNA was used as template for profiling of TCR beta VDJ combinations and CDR3 sequences. An Illumina HiSeq 2000 was used for TCR repertoire sequencing. Per the source publication's procedure: TRBV/TRBJ rearrangement plots, CDR3 size and DJ length profiles, and Simpson's diversity index were used to assess repertoires. The immunodominant clone was defined as the most abundant DNA sequence in deep sequencing data. CDR3 amino acid sequences were screened for sharing across subjects and were compared with published repertoires and the VDJdb database. The public reads were reanalyzed by TCRdb: fastp trimming at Q25, MiXCR alignment, in-frame beta chains only. Each CDR3 protein gets just one entry, which takes the most common genes and DNA from the rows behind it. The authors' filters were not applied to this entry. The sample data list approximately 65,000 distinct CDR3 sequences, and roughly 54% of these were observed just once. The top ten constitute under 3% of the sample.

The full study reports these points: Although under 35 CD8+ CDR3 sequences were shared by patients and controls, these sequences appeared highly expressed in patients and within the immunodominant clones of patients. CD8+ Simpson's diversity did not differ significantly between patients and healthy controls (P=0.060).

The origin of this receptor is a human donor in good health, serving as a control. The sequencing input was sorted CD4+, CD8+, or CD8+CD57+ T cells (not recorded which) from PBMCs. Recombination connected TRBV15 to TRBJ2-3; 8 bases in the middle match TRBD1. This receptor carries the CDR3 CATSRGTGSTDTQYF. The DNA reads as follows: TGTGCCACCAGCAGGGGGACAGGCTCCACAGATACGCAGTATTTT.